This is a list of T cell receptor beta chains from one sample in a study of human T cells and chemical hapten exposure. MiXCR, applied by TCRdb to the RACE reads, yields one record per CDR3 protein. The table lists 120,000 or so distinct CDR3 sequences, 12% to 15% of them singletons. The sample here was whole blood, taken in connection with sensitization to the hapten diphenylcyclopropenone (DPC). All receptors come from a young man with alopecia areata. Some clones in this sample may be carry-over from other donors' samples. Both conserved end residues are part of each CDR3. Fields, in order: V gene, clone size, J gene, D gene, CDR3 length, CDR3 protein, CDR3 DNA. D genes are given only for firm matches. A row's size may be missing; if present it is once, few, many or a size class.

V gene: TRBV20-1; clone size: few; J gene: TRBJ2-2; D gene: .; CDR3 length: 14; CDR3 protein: CSGSHYLNTGELFF; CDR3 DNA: TGCAGTGGCAGCCATTACCTGAACACCGGGGAGCTGTTTTTT
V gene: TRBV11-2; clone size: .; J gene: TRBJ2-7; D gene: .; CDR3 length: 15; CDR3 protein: CASRKPGGISYEQYF; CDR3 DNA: TGTGCCAGCAGGAAACCGGGCGGGATCTCCTACGAGCAGTACTTC
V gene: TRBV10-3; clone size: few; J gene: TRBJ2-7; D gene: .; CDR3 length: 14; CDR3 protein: CAIPGGGLSYEQYF; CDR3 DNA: TGTGCCATCCCAGGGGGGGGTTTGAGCTACGAGCAGTACTTC
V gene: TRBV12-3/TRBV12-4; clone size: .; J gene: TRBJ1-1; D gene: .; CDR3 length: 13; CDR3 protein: CASSPRWGTEAFF; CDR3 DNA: TGTGCCAGCAGTCCAAGATGGGGGACTGAAGCTTTCTTT
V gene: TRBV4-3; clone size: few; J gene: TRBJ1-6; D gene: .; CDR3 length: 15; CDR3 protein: CASSQGSGSNSPLHF; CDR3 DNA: TGCGCCAGCAGCCAAGGTTCAGGATCGAATTCACCCCTCCACTTT
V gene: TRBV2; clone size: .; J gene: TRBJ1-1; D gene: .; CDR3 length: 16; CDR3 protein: CASSERFGPMNTEAFF; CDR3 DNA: TGTGCCAGCAGTGAAAGGTTCGGCCCCATGAACACTGAAGCTTTCTTT
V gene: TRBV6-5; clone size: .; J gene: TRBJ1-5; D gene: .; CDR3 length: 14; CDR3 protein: CASMPDSANQPQHF; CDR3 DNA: TGTGCCAGCATGCCGGATTCCGCCAATCAGCCCCAGCATTTT
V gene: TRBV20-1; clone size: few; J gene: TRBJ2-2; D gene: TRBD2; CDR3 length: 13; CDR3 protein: CSASSGSAGELFF; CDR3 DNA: TGCAGTGCTAGTAGCGGGTCCGCCGGGGAGCTGTTTTTT
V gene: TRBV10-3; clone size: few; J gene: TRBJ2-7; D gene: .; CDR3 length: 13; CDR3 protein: CAIMEGSSYEQYF; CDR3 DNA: TGTGCCATCATGGAGGGCAGTTCCTACGAGCAGTACTTC
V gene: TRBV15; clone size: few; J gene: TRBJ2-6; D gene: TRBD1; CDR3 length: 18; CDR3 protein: CATSSGDRSSSGANVLTF; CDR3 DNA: TGTGCCACCAGCAGTGGGGACAGGTCAAGCTCTGGGGCCAACGTCCTGACTTTC
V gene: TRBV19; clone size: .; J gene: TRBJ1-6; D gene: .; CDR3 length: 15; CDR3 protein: CASSPAGTVNSPLHF; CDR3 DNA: TGTGCCAGTAGTCCCGCCGGGACGGTGAATTCACCCCTCCACTTT
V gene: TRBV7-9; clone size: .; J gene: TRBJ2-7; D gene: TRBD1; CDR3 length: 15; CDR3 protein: CASSSPGQLSYEQYF; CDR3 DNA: TGTGCCAGCAGCTCCCCGGGACAGCTCTCCTACGAGCAGTACTTC
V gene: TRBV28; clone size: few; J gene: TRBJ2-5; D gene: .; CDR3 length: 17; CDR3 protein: CASSFRTWGTSQETQYF; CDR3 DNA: TGTGCCAGCAGTTTCCGGACCTGGGGGACATCGCAAGAGACCCAGTACTTC
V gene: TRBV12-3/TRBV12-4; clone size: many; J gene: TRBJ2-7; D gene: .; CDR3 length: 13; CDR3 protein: CASSFTGRYEQYF; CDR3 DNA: TGTGCCAGCAGTTTTACAGGCCGCTACGAGCAGTACTTC
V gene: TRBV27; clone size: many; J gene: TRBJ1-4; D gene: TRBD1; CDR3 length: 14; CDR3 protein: CASSLTGEGEKLFF; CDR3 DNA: TGTGCCAGCAGTCTAACAGGGGAAGGGGAAAAACTGTTTTTT
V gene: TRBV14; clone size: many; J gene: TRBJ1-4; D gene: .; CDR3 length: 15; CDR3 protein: CASSRLTISDEKLFF; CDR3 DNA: TGTGCCAGCAGCCGACTGACAATTTCGGATGAAAAACTGTTTTTT
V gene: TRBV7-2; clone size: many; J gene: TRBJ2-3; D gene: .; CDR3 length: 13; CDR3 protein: CASSLGVEDTQYF; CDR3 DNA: TGTGCCAGCAGCTTAGGAGTAGAAGATACGCAGTATTTT
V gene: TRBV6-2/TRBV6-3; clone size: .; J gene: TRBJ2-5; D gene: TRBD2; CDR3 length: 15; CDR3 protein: CASSYRTSGGETQYF; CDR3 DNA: TGTGCCAGCAGTTACCGGACTAGCGGGGGAGAGACCCAGTACTTC
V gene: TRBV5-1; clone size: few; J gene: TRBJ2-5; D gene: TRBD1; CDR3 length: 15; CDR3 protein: CASSPLQGSPETQYF; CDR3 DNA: TGCGCCAGCAGCCCCTTACAGGGGTCCCCAGAGACCCAGTACTTC
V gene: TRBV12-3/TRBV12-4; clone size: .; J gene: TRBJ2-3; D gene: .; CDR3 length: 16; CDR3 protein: CASSLVRGLGTDTQYF; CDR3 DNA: TGTGCCAGCAGTTTAGTCCGGGGGCTCGGCACAGATACGCAGTATTTT
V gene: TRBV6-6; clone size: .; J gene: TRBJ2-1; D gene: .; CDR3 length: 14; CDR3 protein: CASTPAGSYNEQFF; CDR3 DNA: TGTGCCAGCACCCCGGCGGGGTCCTACAATGAGCAGTTCTTC
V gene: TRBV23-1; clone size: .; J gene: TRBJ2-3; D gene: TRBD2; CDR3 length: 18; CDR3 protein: CASTPGLAGGHSTDTQYF; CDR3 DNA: TGCGCCAGCACCCCTGGGCTAGCGGGGGGGCACAGCACAGATACGCAGTATTTT
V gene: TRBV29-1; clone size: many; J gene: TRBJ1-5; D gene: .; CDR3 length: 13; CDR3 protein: CSVGDGLNQPQHF; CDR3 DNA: TGCAGCGTTGGAGATGGGCTCAATCAGCCCCAGCATTTT
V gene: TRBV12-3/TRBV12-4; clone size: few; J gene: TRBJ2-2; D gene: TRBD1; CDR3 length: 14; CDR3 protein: CASIDRVGTGELFF; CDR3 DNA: TGTGCCAGCATCGACAGGGTGGGGACCGGGGAGCTGTTTTTT
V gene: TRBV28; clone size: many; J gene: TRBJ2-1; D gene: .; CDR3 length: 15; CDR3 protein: CASMLGGIPNNEQFF; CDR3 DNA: TGTGCCAGCATGTTAGGTGGGATCCCCAACAATGAGCAGTTCTTC
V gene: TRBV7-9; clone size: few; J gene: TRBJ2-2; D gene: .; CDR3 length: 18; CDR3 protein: CASSLGVGRARNTGELFF; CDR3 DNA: TGTGCCAGCAGCTTAGGAGTAGGCAGAGCCAGGAACACCGGGGAGCTGTTTTTT
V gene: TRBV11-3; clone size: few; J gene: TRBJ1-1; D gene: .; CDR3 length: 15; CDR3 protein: CASSLGDGATTEAFF; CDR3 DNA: TGTGCCAGCAGCTTAGGGGACGGGGCCACCACTGAAGCTTTCTTT
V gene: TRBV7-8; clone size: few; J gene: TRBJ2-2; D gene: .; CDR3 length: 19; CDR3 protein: CASSLAVWDVAGDTGELFF; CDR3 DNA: TGTGCCAGCAGCTTAGCTGTGTGGGACGTTGCGGGTGACACCGGGGAGCTGTTTTTT
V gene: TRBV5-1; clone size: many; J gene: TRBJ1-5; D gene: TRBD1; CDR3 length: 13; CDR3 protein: CASSTTGDQPQHF; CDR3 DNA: TGCGCCAGCAGCACTACAGGGGATCAGCCCCAGCATTTT